The clone carrying this T cell receptor beta chain was detected only once. The data were taken from a study of blood T cell repertoires in COVID-19. On the study more broadly: Both acute and convalescent COVID-19 samples were obtained from the United States, Italy and Spain. T cells, B-cell-depleted T cells, or PBMCs supplied cDNA or gDNA.

Original handling: Amplified reference gene primers provided the basis for estimating nucleated cell counts. Assay used: immunoSEQ multiplex PCR; TCRdb lists only in-frame clones, some missing. V and J calls and clone size follow that table, whereas D and trimming were derived from the DNA. Altogether 55,000 to 75,000 clones are present, about nine tenths being singletons, with the ten largest covering 8% to 9.5%. Germline V gene sequence: CDR1 SGHRS, CDR2 YFSETQ. This CDR3 is 16 amino acids long. Trimming removed 2 bases from V and 0 bases from J, with 12 bases in between. The V gene is TRBV5-1, the J gene TRBJ2-1, with a tentative D call TRBD1 (6 bases). Sequences were obtained from peripheral blood. This sequence was found in a man between 50 and 59 years old with active COVID-19. DNA of the CDR3: TGCGCCAGCAGCTTCTCAACGGACAGCTCCTACAATGAGCAGTTCTTC. Protein product: CASSFSTDSSYNEQFF.